This TCR beta chain is drawn from a study of cytomegalovirus exposure and HLA in healthy donors. Overall study context: Genotyping showed about 80% of over 350 donors falling in the Caucasian-associated ancestry cluster.

Overall study results and limits: Cytomegalovirus association was assigned to approximately 180 TCR beta chains. While the bulk of TCR sequences proved rare, some public TCRs turned up in many donors.

Primers: 60 Vbeta forward and 13 Jbeta reverse. Using immunoSEQ multiplex PCR, the repertoire was profiled, and TCRdb retains in-frame clones only, with some absent. The sample consists of approximately 140,000 clones, roughly three quarters of them appearing once. This clone has more than one count but fewer than ten. Its antigen is still unknown. Sequencing used PBMCs. The origin of this receptor is a woman aged 55-69 years in good health and CMV-seronegative.

CDR3 amino acids: CASRPTGTGNEKLFF. CDR3 sequence (DNA): TGTGCCAGTAGGCCAACCGGGACAGGGAATGAAAAACTGTTTTTT. The chain recombines TRBV19 with TRBJ1-4; TRBD1 matches at 9 bases. V lost 6 bases, J lost 5 bases, and 7 bases stayed unmatched. Germline loops: CDR1 LNHDA, CDR2 SQIVND (reference sequence). The CDR3 totals 15 residues.